These 27 T cell receptor beta chains were sequenced from one sample in a study of shared clonotypes between healthy human individuals. TCRdb's copy holds only in-frame clones and misses some; the assay was immunoSEQ multiplex PCR. The profile shows about 1 million clones, 65% to 75% of them singletons. The source material was memory CD4+ T cells sorted from blood. Noted subset: CD45RA-negative fraction. The source is a man in his late teens or twenties in good health.

The gene calls are TRBV18 and TRBJ1-5; maybe TRBD1 (6 bases). CDR3 length: 14 amino acids. Per germline, CDR1 KGHSH and CDR2 LQKENI. V was pared by 6 bases and J by 7 bases, with 16 bases between. The CDR3 bases are TGTGCCAGCTCCCCTAGCAGGGGACGCCAGCCCCAGCATTTT. This sequence encodes CASSPSRGRQPQHF.

V usage is TRBV4-1 and J usage is TRBJ1-4; D is uncertain. Germline V gives CDR1 MGHRA, CDR2 YSYEKL. This CDR3 comprises 13 residues. Trimming shortened V by 4 bases and J by 6 bases, and 9 bases separated the two germline ends. This chain's CDR3 is CASSRSHDEKLFF. The CDR3 region has the DNA TGCGCCAGCAGCCGATCACATGATGAAAAACTGTTTTTT.

This chain joins TRBV5-1 and TRBJ2-5, with D perhaps matching TRBD1 or TRBD2 (5 bases each). V shed 4 bases and J shed 7 bases, with 14 bases lying between them. Germline CDR1 and CDR2: SGHRS and YFSETQ. The CDR3 is made up of 13 amino acids. CDR3 protein: CASSDGDRRTQYF. DNA for the CDR3: TGCGCCAGCAGCGACGGGGACCGTCGGACCCAGTACTTC.

This clone was counted between two and nine times. V usage is TRBV10-3 and J usage is TRBJ1-2; TRBD1 is a possible D gene (5 bases). CDR1 ENHRY and CDR2 SYGVKD come from the germline V gene. V shed 6 bases and J shed 0 bases, with 11 bases lying between them. The CDR3 totals 14 residues. The CDR3 bases are TGTGCCATCAGAGGGGACGGAGCTAACTATGGCTACACCTTC. Translated, it gives CAIRGDGANYGYTF.

About this clone: Other DNA sequences in this sample translate to the same CDR3. The genes are TRBV6-5 and TRBJ2-7, with unresolved D. The germline gives CDR1 MNHEY, CDR2 SVGAGI. CDR3 length: 14 amino acids. V lost 5 bases to trimming and J lost 3 bases, with 14 bases between them. The CDR3 sequence: CASSKSLTSYEQYF. CDR3 bases: TGTGCCAGCAGTAAATCCCTGACGAGCTACGAGCAGTACTTC.

V gene TRBV6-6 combines with J gene TRBJ2-7; 10 bases line up with TRBD2. The CDR3 covers 15 residues. After removal of 3 bases from V and 6 bases from J, the junction contained 8 bases not matched to a gene. The germline gives CDR1 MNHNY, CDR2 SVGAGI (reference sequence). For the CDR3, the DNA is TGTGCCAGCAGTTATTCGAGTACTAGCGGGGTCGAGCAGTACTTC. Residues: CASSYSSTSGVEQYF.

This clone has a single count. The chain employs TRBV15 and TRBJ2-4; D possibly corresponds to TRBD1 (6 bases). Per germline, CDR1 LNHNV and CDR2 YYDKDF (reference sequence). The CDR3 covers 13 residues. V lost 3 bases and J 11 bases, leaving 14 bases between the germline ends. The CDR3 DNA reads as TGTGCCACCAGCAGGGATATGGGGACACTTCAGTACTTC. Translation: CATSRDMGTLQYF.

This clone appeared a few times. The chain uses TRBV19 and TRBJ2-3, with D unclear. The CDR3 runs 15 residues. The germline V gene encodes CDR1 LNHDA and CDR2 SQIVND (reference sequence). The V end lost 11 bases, the J end lost 0 bases, and 18 bases lay between the germline ends. The CDR3: CAGYTWGHSTDTQYF. For the CDR3, the DNA is TGTGCCGGGTACACGTGGGGTCATAGCACAGATACGCAGTATTTT.

The table lists this clone with a count of one. The rearrangement uses TRBV10-2 and TRBJ2-7; no firm D call. V dropped 4 bases and J dropped 5 bases, with 6 bases sitting between them. The CDR3 has 11 residues. Germline CDR1 and CDR2: WSHSY and SAAADI. CDR3 nucleotide sequence: TGCGCCAGCAGTGCCACGAACGAGCAGTACTTC. Its protein product is CASSATNEQYF.

This chain joins TRBV2 and TRBJ2-2; D gene unclear. CDR3 size: 13 residues. Trimming shortened V by 4 bases and J by 5 bases, and 8 bases separated the two germline ends. Looked up from germline, CDR1 is SNHLY and CDR2 is FYNNEI. CDR3 residues: CASSGIQTGELFF. CDR3 nucleotides: TGTGCCAGCAGTGGGATTCAAACCGGGGAGCTGTTTTTT.

This clone was observed a single time. In DNA, the CDR3 is TGTGCCAGCAGCCGCATCCAGTTAGGGGGATATAAGACCCAGTACTTC. Amino acids: CASSRIQLGGYKTQYF. The rearrangement joins TRBV5-8 to TRBJ2-5; a weak D match, TRBD1 (6 bases). CDR3 length: 16 amino acids. Looked up from germline, CDR1 is SGHTS and CDR2 is YDEGEE. V was pared by 4 bases and J by 6 bases, with 22 bases between.

The rearrangement joins TRBV7-9 to TRBJ2-1; D may match TRBD1 or TRBD2 (5 bases each). CDR3 length: 15 amino acids. V lost 5 bases to trimming and J lost 3 bases, with 14 bases between them. Germline V gene data show CDR1 as SEHNR and CDR2 as FQNEAQ (reference sequence). The CDR3 DNA reads as TGTGCCAGCAGCGCCGTGAGTGGGGGCTACAATGAGCAGTTCTTC. Translated: CASSAVSGGYNEQFF.

V and J are TRBV27 and TRBJ2-7; 7 nucleotides match TRBD1. V was pared by 6 bases and J by 2 bases, with 4 bases of the junction left unmatched. CDR3 size: 13 residues. Germline loops: CDR1 MNHEY, CDR2 SMNVEV (reference sequence). CDR3 in amino acids: CASSFTGAYEQYF. The DNA for the CDR3 is TGTGCCAGCAGCTTTACAGGGGCCTACGAGCAGTACTTC.

The rearrangement links TRBV10-3 to TRBJ2-1, with 16 bases fitting TRBD2. With 0 bases clipped from V and 6 bases from J, the junction kept 5 bases outside the gene matches. CDR1 and CDR2 (germline): ENHRY, SYGVKD. This CDR3 spans 18 amino acids. The chain's CDR3 is CAISESEGLAGGRNEQFF. In DNA, the CDR3 is TGTGCCATCAGTGAGTCCGAGGGACTAGCGGGAGGGCGCAATGAGCAGTTCTTC.

The gene calls are TRBV30 and TRBJ2-2; D is undetermined. The ends were cut back, 4 bases at V and 3 bases at J, with 3 bases in the middle. CDR3 size: 11 residues. The V gene's germline CDR1 is GTSNPN and CDR2 SVGIG (reference sequence). In nucleotides, the CDR3 is TGTGCCTGGACTGACACCGGGGAGCTGTTTTTT. Protein: CAWTDTGELFF.

This rearrangement joins TRBV27 to TRBJ2-5; the D gene is possibly TRBD1 (6 bases). This CDR3 spans 14 amino acids. Germline V gene lookup returns CDR1 MNHEY and CDR2 SMNVEV (reference sequence). V gave up 5 bases and J gave up 4 bases, with 14 bases separating them. DNA for the CDR3: TGTGCCAGCAGTCTAACGACAGGCGGAGAGACCCAGTACTTC. It encodes CASSLTTGGETQYF.

The rearrangement links TRBV5-1 to TRBJ2-3; D is uncertain. Trimming removed 4 bases at V and 5 bases at J, with 20 bases between. CDR1 SGHRS and CDR2 YFSETQ come from the germline V gene. The CDR3 extends over 16 amino acids. This chain's CDR3 is CASSQRTTRTGDTQYF. The CDR3 nucleotides are TGCGCCAGCAGCCAGAGAACAACCCGGACGGGAGATACGCAGTATTTT.

The rearrangement uses TRBV9 and TRBJ2-1; either TRBD1 or TRBD2 may fit D (6 bases each). The V gene's germline CDR1 is SGDLS and CDR2 YYNGEE. The CDR3 is 15 residues long. Deletions cut 0 bases from V and 3 bases from J, with 10 bases between. CDR3 region: CASSVDGGNYNEQFF. The CDR3 DNA follows: TGTGCCAGCAGCGTAGACGGGGGCAACTACAATGAGCAGTTCTTC.

This clone was picked up a small number of times. This CDR3 reads CAIGLAYETQYF. Here the CDR3 DNA reads TGTGCCATAGGACTAGCGTATGAGACCCAGTACTTC. The chain combines TRBV10-3 with TRBJ2-5; 9 bases match TRBD2. CDR3 length: 12 residues. J gave up 5 bases and V 9 bases, and 4 bases lay outside the gene matches. Germline-derived CDR1 and CDR2 are ENHRY and SYGVKD.

The chain has TRBV30 and TRBJ2-6; D call uncertain. The ends were cut back, 8 bases at V and 0 bases at J, with 8 bases in the middle. The CDR3 has 13 residues. Germline lookup yields CDR1 GTSNPN and CDR2 SVGIG (reference sequence). The CDR3 sequence: CAHANSGANVLTF. DNA for the CDR3: TGTGCCCATGCCAACTCTGGGGCCAACGTCCTGACTTTC.

In regard to this clone: This same CDR3 is encoded by further DNA sequences in the sample. The chain employs TRBV7-3 and TRBJ2-7, with D perhaps TRBD2 (6 bases). Per the germline V gene, CDR1 is SGHTA and CDR2 is FQGTGA. This CDR3 is 12 amino acids long. Between the trimmed V and J ends, which lost 0 bases and 6 bases, there was a span of 6 bases. CDR3 DNA: TGTGCCAGCAGCTTAACGCGGGGCGAGCAGTACTTC. It translates to CASSLTRGEQYF.

The chain employs TRBV5-1 and TRBJ2-1; 7 bases align to TRBD2. The CDR3 consists of 15 residues. After removal of 0 bases from V and 9 bases from J, the junction contained 9 bases not matched to a gene. In germline, CDR1 is SGHRS, CDR2 YFSETQ. CDR3 sequence: CASSLGTSETREQFF. The CDR3, as DNA: TGCGCCAGCAGCTTGGGGACTAGTGAGACCCGTGAGCAGTTCTTC.

This chain joins TRBV6-7 and TRBJ2-7; maybe TRBD2 (5 bases). TRBV6-7 is assigned to the ORF class and has an uncertain function. V was shortened by 4 bases and J by 0 bases, with 16 bases between the two germline ends. There are 16 residues in the CDR3. The CDR3: CASSFRFLASSYEQYF. The CDR3 DNA follows: TGTGCCAGCAGTTTCCGCTTCCTAGCTAGCTCCTACGAGCAGTACTTC.

The chain is built from TRBV5-1 and TRBJ1-3; tentatively, D is TRBD1 (5 bases). CDR3 length: 14 residues. CDR1 is SGHRS and CDR2 is YFSETQ in the germline V gene. V lost 5 bases to trimming and J lost 0 bases, with 9 bases between them. The CDR3 is CASRVRDSGNTIYF. CDR3 sequence (DNA): TGCGCCAGCAGAGTCAGGGACTCTGGAAACACCATATATTTT.

The chain has TRBV5-1 and TRBJ2-1, with unresolved D. Trimming took 0 bases from V and 1 from J, leaving 11 bases between them. Germline assignment: CDR1 SGHRS and CDR2 YFSETQ. The CDR3 is 16 residues long. CDR3 sequence reads: CASSLAAGPSYNEQFF. The DNA for the CDR3 is TGCGCCAGCAGCTTGGCCGCCGGACCTTCCTACAATGAGCAGTTCTTC. The full variable domain, its missing parts supplied by reference TRBV5-1 and TRBJ2-1, is KAGVTQTPRYLIKTRGQQVTLSCSPISGHRSVSWYQQTPGQGLQFLFEYFSETQRNKGNFPGRFSGRQFSNSRSEMNVSTLELGDSALYLCASSLAAGPSYNEQFFGPGTRLTVL.

The count of this clone is one. This chain joins TRBV4-3 and TRBJ2-1, with D unresolved. Trimming cost V 3 bases and J 15 bases, with 21 bases left between them. Germline V gene sequence: CDR1 LGHNA, CDR2 YSLEER. CDR3 length: 14 residues. CDR3 region: CASSQGFGRDPRFF. CDR3 DNA sequence: TGCGCCAGCAGCCAGGGGTTCGGTCGAGACCCCCGGTTCTTC.

This clone turned up a few times. The chain is built from TRBV27 and TRBJ1-2; D remains unclear. This CDR3 comprises 17 residues. Trimming shortened V by 2 bases and J by 4 bases, and 20 bases separated the two germline ends. From germline, CDR1 is MNHEY and CDR2 SMNVEV (reference sequence). In DNA form, the CDR3 reads TGTGCCAGCAGTTTACCCTGCTTCGCCAGGATGATCTATGGCTACACCTTC. Protein sequence: CASSLPCFARMIYGYTF.